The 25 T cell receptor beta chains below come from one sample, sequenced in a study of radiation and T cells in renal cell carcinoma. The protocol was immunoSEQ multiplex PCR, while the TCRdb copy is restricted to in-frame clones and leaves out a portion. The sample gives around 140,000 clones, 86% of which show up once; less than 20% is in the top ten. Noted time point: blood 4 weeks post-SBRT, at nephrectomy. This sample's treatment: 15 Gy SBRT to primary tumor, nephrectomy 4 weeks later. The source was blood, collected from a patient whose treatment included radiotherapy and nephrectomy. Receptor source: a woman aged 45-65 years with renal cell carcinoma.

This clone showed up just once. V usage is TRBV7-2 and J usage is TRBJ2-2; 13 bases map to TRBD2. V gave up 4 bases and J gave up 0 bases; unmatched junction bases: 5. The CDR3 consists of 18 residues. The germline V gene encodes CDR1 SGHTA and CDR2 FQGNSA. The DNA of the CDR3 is TGTGCCAGCAGCTCGGGACTAGCGGGAACTACGAACACCGGGGAGCTGTTTTTT. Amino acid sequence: CASSSGLAGTTNTGELFF.

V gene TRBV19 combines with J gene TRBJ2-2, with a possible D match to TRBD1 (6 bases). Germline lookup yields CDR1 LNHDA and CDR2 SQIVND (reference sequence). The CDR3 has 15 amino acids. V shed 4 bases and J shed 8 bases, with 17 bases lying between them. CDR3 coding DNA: TGTGCCAGTAGTACCTACAGGGTCGCCGGGGGGGAGCTGTTTTTT. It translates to CASSTYRVAGGELFF.

CDR3 sequence reads: CASSLGGSTYEQYF. CDR3 sequence (DNA): TGTGCCAGCAGTCTAGGGGGCAGCACCTACGAGCAGTACTTC. The chain has TRBV9 and TRBJ2-7, with 7 bases lining up with TRBD1. The CDR3 length is 14 residues. The V and J ends lost 5 bases and 2 bases, in that order; junction bases with no gene match: 7. The germline gives CDR1 SGDLS, CDR2 YYNGEE.

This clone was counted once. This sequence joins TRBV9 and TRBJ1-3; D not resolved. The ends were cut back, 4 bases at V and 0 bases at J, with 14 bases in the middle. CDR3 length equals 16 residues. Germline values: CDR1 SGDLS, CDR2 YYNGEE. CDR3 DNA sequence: TGTGCCAGCAGCACATCACGGGAGTTCTCTGGAAACACCATATATTTT. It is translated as CASSTSREFSGNTIYF.

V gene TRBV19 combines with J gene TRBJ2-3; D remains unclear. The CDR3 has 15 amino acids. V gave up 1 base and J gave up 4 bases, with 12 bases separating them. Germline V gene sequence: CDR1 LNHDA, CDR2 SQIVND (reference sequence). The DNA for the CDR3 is TGTGCCAGTAGTATAGGGAACGCTATGTCAGATACGCAGTATTTT. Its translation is CASSIGNAMSDTQYF.

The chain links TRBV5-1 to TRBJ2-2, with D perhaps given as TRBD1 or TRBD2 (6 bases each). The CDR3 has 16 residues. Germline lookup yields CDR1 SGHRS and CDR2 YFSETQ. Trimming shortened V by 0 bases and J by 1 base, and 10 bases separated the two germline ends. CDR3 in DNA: TGCGCCAGCAGCTTGGCGGGGGCGCAGAACACCGGGGAGCTGTTTTTT. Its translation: CASSLAGAQNTGELFF.

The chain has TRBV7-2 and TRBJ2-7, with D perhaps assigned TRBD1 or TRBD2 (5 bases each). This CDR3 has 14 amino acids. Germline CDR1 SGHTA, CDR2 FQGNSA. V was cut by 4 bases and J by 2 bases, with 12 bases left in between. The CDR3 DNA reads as TGTGCCAGCAGCTCCGGGACGGGAACCTACGAGCAGTACTTC. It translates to CASSSGTGTYEQYF.

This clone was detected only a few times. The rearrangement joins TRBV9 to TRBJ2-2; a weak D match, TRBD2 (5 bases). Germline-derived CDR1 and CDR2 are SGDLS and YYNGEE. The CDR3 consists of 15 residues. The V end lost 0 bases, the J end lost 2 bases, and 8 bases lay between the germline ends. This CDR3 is CASSVAGDNTGELFF. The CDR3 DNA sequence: TGTGCCAGCAGCGTAGCCGGGGATAACACCGGGGAGCTGTTTTTT.

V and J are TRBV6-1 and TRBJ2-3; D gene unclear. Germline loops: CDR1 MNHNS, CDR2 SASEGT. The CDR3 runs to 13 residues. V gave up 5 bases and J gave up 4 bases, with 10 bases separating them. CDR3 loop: CASSLSRADTQYF. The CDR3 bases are TGTGCCAGCAGTCTTTCAAGGGCAGATACGCAGTATTTT.

The DNA for the CDR3 is TGTGCCAGCAGTTACGGGGACGGAGGGGGCACAGATACGCAGTATTTT. Protein: CASSYGDGGGTDTQYF. The V gene is TRBV6-6, the J gene TRBJ2-3; a weak D match, TRBD2 (6 bases). The CDR3 totals 16 residues. Germline values: CDR1 MNHNY, CDR2 SVGAGI (reference sequence). V was shortened by 2 bases and J by 1 base, with 13 bases between the two germline ends.

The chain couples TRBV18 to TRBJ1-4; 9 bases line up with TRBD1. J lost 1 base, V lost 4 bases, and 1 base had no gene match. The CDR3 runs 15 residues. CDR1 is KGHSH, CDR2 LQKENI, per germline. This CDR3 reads CASSLDRGTNEKLFF. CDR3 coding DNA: TGTGCCAGCTCACTGGACAGGGGAACTAATGAAAAACTGTTTTTT.

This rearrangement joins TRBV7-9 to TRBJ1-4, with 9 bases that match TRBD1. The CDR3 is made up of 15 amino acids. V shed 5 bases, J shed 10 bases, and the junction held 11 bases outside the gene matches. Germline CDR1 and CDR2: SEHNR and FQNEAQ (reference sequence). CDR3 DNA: TGTGCCAGCAGCGACACAGGGGGCTCCGGGGCAAAACTGTTTTTT. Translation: CASSDTGGSGAKLFF.

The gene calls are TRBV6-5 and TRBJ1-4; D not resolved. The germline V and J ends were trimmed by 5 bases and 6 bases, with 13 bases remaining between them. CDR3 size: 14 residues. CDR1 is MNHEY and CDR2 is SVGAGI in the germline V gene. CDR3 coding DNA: TGTGCCAGCAGTCGCGCCCGGACTGATGAAAAACTGTTTTTT. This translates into CASSRARTDEKLFF.

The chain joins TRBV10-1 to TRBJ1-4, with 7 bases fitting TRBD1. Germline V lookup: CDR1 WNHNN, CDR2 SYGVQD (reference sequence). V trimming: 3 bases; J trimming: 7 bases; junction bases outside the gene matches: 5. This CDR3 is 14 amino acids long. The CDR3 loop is CASSDSGTVEKLFF. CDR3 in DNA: TGCGCCAGCAGTGATTCCGGGACAGTTGAAAAACTGTTTTTT.

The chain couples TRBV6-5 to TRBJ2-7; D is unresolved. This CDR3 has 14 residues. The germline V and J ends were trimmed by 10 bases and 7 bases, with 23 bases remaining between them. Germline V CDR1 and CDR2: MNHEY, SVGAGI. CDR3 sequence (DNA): TGTGCCACAGTTTCCCCGGGTATTCTGGGGGAGCAGTACTTC. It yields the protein CATVSPGILGEQYF.

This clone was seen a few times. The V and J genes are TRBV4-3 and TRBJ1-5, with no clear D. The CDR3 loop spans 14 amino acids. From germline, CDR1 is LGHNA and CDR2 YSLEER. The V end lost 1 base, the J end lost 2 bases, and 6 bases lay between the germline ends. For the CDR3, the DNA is TGCGCCAGCAGCCAAGCATGGCGCAATCAGCCCCAGCATTTT. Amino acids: CASSQAWRNQPQHF.

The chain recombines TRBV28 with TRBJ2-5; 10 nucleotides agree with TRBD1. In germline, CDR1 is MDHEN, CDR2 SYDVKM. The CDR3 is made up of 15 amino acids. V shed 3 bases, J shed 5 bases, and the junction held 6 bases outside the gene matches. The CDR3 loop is CASSLGTGVGETQYF. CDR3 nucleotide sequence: TGTGCCAGCAGTTTGGGGACAGGGGTCGGGGAGACCCAGTACTTC.

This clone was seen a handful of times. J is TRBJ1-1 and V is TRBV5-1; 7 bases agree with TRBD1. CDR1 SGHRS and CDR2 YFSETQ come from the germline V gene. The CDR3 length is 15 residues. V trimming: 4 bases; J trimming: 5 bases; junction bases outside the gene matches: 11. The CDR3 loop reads CASSLEQGWETEAFF. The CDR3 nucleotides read TGCGCCAGCAGCCTGGAACAGGGGTGGGAGACTGAAGCTTTCTTT.

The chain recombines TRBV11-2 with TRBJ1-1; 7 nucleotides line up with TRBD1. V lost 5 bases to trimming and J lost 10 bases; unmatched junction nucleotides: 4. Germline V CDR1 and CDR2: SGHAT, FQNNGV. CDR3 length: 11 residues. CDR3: CASSQGGVAFF. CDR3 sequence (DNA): TGTGCCAGCAGCCAGGGGGGGGTAGCTTTCTTT.

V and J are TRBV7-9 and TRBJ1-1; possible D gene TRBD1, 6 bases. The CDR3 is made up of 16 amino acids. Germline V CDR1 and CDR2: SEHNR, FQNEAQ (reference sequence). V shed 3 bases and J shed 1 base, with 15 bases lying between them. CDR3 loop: CASSFPLGQANTEAFF. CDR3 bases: TGTGCCAGCAGCTTCCCCTTGGGACAAGCGAACACTGAAGCTTTCTTT. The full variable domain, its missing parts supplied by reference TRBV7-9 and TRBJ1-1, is DTGVSQNPRHKITKRGQNVTFRCDPISEHNRLYWYRQTLGQGPEFLTYFQNEAQLEKSRLLSDRFSAERPKGSFSTLEIQRTEQGDSAMYLCASSFPLGQANTEAFFGQGTRLTVV.

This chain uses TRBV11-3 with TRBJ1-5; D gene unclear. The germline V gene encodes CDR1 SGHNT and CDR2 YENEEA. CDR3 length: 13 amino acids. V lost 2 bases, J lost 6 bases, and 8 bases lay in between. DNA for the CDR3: TGTGCCAGCAGCTTAAAGGCGGGTCAGCCCCAGCATTTT. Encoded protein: CASSLKAGQPQHF.

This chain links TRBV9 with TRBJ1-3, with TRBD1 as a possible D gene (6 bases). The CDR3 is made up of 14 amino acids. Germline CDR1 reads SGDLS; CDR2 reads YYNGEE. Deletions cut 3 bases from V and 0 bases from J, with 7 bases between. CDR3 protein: CASSAGVSGNTIYF. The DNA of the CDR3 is TGTGCCAGCAGCGCAGGGGTCTCTGGAAACACCATATATTTT.

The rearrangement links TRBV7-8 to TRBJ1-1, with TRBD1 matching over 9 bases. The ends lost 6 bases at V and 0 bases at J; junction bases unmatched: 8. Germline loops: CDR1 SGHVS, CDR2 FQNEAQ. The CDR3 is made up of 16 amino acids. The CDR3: CASRLDRGDMNTEAFF. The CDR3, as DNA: TGTGCCAGCAGACTGGACAGGGGCGACATGAACACTGAAGCTTTCTTT.

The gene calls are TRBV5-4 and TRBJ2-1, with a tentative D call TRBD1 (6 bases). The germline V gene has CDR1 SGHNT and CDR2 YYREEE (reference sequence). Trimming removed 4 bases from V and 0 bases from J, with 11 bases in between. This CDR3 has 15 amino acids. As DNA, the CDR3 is TGTGCCAGCAGCCCTGGGGGCACCTCCTACAATGAGCAGTTCTTC. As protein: CASSPGGTSYNEQFF.

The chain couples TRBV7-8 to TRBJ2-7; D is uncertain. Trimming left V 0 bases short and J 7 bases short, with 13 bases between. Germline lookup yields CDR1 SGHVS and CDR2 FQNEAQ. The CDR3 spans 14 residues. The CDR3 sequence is CASSLALRIGEQYF. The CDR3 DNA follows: TGTGCCAGCAGCTTAGCGCTGAGGATAGGAGAGCAGTACTTC.